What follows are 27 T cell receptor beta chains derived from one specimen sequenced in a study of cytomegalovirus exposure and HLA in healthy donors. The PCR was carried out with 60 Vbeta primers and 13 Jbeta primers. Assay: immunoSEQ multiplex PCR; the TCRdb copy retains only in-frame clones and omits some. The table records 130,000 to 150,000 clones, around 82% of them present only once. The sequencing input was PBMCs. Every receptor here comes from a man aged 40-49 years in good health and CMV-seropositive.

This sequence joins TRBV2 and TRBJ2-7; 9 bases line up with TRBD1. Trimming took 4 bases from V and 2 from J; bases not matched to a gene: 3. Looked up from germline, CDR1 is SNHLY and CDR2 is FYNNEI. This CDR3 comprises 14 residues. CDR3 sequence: CASSGGTGTYEQYF. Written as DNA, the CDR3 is TGTGCCAGCAGTGGAGGGACAGGGACCTACGAGCAGTACTTC.

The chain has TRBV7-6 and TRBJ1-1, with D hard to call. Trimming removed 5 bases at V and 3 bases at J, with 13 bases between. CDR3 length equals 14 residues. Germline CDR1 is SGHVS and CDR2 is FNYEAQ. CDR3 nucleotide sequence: TGTGCCAGCAGCAGGTCGAGCGGTGACACTGAAGCTTTCTTT. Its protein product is CASSRSSGDTEAFF. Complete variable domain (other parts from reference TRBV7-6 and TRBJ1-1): GAGVSQSPRYKVTKRGQDVALRCDPISGHVSLYWYRQALGQGPEFLTYFNYEAQQDKSGLPNDRFSAERPEGSISTLTIQRTEQRDSAMYRCASSRSSGDTEAFFGQGTRLTVV.

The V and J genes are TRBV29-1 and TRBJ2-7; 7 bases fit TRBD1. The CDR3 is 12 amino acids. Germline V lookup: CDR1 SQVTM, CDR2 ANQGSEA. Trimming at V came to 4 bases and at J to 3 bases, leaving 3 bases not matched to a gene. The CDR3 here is CSVVQGIYEQYF. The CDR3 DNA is TGCAGCGTTGTACAGGGGATCTACGAGCAGTACTTC.

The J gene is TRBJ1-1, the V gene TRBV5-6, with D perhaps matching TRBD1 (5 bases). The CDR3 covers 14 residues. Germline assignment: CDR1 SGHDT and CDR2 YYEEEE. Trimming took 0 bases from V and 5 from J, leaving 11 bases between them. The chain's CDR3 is CASSLGDGGTEAFF. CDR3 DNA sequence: TGTGCCAGCAGCTTGGGGGACGGGGGGACTGAAGCTTTCTTT.

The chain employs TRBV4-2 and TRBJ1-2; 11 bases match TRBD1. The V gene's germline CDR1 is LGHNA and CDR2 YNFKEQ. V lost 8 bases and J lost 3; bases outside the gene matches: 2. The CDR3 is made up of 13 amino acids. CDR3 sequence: CASGDRGDYGYTF. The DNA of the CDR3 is TGTGCCAGCGGGGACAGGGGGGACTATGGCTACACCTTC.

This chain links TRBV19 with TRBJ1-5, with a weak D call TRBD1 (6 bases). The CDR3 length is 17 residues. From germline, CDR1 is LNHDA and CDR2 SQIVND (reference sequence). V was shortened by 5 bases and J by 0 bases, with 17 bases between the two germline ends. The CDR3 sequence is CASSPRTVDYSNQPQHF. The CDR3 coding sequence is TGTGCCAGTAGTCCCAGGACAGTCGATTATAGCAATCAGCCCCAGCATTTT.

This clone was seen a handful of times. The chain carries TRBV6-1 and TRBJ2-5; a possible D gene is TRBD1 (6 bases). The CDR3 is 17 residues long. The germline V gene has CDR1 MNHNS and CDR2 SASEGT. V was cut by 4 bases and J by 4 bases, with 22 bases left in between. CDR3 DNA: TGTGCCAGCAGTGCTCGGTTTGGGGGCCGGATTGGAGAGACCCAGTACTTC. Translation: CASSARFGGRIGETQYF.

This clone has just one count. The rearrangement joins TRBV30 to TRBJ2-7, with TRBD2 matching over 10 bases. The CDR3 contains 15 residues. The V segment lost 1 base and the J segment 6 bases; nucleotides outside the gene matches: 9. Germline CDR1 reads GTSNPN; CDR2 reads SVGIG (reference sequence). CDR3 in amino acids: CAWSESGRAGGEQYF. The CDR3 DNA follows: TGTGCCTGGAGTGAGAGCGGGAGGGCCGGGGGCGAGCAGTACTTC.

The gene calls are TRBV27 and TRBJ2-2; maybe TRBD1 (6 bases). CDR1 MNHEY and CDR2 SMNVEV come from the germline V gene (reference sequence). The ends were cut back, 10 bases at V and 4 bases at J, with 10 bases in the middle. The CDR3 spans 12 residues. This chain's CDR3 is CATQTGTGELFF. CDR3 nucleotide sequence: TGTGCCACCCAGACAGGCACCGGGGAGCTGTTTTTT.

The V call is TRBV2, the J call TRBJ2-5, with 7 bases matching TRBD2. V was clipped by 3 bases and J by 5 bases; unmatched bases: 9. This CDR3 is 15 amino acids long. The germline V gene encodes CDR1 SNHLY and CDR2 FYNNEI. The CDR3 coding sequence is TGTGCCAGCAGTGAGTTGAATTCTAGCGGCGAGACCCAGTACTTC. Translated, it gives CASSELNSSGETQYF.

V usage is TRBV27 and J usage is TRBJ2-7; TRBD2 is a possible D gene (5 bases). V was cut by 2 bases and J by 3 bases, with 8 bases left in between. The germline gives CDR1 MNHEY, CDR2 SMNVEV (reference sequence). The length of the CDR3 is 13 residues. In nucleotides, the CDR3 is TGTGCCAGCAGTTTAGCGGGCGGCTACGAGCAGTACTTC. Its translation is CASSLAGGYEQYF.

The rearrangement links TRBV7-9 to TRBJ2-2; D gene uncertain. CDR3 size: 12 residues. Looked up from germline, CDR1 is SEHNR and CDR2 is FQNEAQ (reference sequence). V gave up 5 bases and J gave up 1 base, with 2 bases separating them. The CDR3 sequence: CASSRNTGELFF. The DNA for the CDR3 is TGTGCCAGCAGCCGGAACACCGGGGAGCTGTTTTTT. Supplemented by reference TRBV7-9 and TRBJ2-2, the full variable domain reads DTGVSQNPRHKITKRGQNVTFRCDPISEHNRLYWYRQTLGQGPEFLTYFQNEAQLEKSRLLSDRFSAERPKGSFSTLEIQRTEQGDSAMYLCASSRNTGELFFGEGSRLTVL.

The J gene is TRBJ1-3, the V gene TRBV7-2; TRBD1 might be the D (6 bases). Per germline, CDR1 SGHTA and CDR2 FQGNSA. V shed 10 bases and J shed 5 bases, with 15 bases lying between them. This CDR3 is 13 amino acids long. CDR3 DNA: TGTGCCATCTGGGGACAACATAGAAACACCATATATTTT. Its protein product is CAIWGQHRNTIYF.

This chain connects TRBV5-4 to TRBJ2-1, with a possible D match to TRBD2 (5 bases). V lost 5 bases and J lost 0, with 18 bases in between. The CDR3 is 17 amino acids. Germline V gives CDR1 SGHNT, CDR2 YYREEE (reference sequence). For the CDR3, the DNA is TGTGCCAGCAGTCCCTCACTAGTGACTACCTCCTACAATGAGCAGTTCTTC. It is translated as CASSPSLVTTSYNEQFF.

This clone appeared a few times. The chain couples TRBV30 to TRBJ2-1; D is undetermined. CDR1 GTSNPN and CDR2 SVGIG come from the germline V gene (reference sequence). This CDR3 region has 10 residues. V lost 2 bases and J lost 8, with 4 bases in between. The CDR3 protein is CAWSIDEQFF. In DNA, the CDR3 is TGTGCCTGGAGTATCGATGAGCAGTTCTTC.

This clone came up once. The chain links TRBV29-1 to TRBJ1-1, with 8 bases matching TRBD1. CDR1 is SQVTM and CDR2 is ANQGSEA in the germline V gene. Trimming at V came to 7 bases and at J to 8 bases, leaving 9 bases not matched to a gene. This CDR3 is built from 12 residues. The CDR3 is CSAGDRFSEAFF. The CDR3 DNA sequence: TGCAGCGCTGGGGACAGGTTCTCGGAAGCTTTCTTT.

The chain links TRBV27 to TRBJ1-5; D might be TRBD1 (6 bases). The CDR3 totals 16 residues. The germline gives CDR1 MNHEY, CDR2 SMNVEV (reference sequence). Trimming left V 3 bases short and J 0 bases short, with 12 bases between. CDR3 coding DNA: TGTGCCAGCAGTTTCTCCGGGGGGGCTAGCAATCAGCCCCAGCATTTT. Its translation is CASSFSGGASNQPQHF.

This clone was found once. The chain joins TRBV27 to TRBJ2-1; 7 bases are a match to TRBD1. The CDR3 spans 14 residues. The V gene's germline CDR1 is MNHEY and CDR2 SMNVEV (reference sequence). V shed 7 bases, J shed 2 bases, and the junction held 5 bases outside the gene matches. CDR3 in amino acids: CASTRQGAYNEQFF. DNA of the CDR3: TGTGCCAGCACTCGACAGGGTGCCTACAATGAGCAGTTCTTC.

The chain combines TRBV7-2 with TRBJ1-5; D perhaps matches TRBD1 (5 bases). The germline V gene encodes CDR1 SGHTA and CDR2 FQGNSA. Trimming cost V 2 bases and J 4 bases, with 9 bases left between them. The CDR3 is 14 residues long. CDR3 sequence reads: CASSLRGSNQPQHF. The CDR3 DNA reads TGTGCCAGCAGCTTACGGGGGAGTAATCAGCCCCAGCATTTT.

CDR3 region: CASRAGTSGLDTQYF. Here the CDR3 DNA reads TGTGCCAGCAGGGCCGGGACTAGCGGATTAGATACGCAGTATTTT. V is TRBV6-1 and J is TRBJ2-3, with TRBD2 identical over 11 bases. From germline, CDR1 is MNHNS and CDR2 SASEGT. The CDR3 contains 15 residues. V lost 6 bases and J lost 5; bases outside the gene matches: 7.

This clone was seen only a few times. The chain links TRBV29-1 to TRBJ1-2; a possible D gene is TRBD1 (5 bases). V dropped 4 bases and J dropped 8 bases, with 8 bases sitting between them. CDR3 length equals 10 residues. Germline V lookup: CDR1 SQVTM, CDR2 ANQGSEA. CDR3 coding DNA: TGCAGCGTTGTAGGGGCGGGCTACACCTTC. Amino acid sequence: CSVVGAGYTF.

This CDR3 reads CASSLGAGEGKTEAFF. DNA for the CDR3: TGTGCCAGCAGCTTAGGGGCAGGGGAGGGAAAAACTGAAGCTTTCTTT. The rearrangement links TRBV7-2 to TRBJ1-1, with D possibly matching TRBD1 (6 bases). This CDR3 has 16 amino acids. Germline CDR1 and CDR2: SGHTA and FQGNSA. Trimming pared 1 base from V and 5 bases from J, leaving 17 bases between.

CDR3 sequence (DNA): TGTGCCAGCACCTCCGGGACAGGCTATGGCTACACCTTC. As protein: CASTSGTGYGYTF. The chain employs TRBV9 and TRBJ1-2, with 8 bases aligning to TRBD1. The CDR3 has 13 amino acids. The V gene end was trimmed by 6 bases and the J gene end by 4 bases; junction bases not matched to a gene: 5. Germline lookup yields CDR1 SGDLS and CDR2 YYNGEE.

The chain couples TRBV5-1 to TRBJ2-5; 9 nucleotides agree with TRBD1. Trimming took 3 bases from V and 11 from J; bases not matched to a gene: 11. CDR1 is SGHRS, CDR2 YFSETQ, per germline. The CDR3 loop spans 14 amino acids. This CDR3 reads CASSSEQGAREQYF. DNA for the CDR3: TGCGCCAGCAGCTCTGAACAGGGGGCGCGGGAGCAGTACTTC. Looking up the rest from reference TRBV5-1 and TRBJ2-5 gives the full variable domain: KAGVTQTPRYLIKTRGQQVTLSCSPISGHRSVSWYQQTPGQGLQFLFEYFSETQRNKGNFPGRFSGRQFSNSRSEMNVSTLELGDSALYLCASSSEQGAREQYFGPGTRLLVL.

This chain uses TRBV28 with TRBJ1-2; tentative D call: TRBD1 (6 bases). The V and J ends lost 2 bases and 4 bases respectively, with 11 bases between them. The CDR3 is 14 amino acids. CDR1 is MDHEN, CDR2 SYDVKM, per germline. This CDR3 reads CASSLVGTTYGYTF. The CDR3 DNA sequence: TGTGCCAGCAGTTTAGTCGGGACAACCTATGGCTACACCTTC.

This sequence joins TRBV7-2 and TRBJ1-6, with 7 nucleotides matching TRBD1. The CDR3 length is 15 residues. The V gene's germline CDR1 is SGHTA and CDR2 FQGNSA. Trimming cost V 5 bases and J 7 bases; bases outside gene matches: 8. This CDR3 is CASSVGQRLNSPLHF. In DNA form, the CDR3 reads TGTGCCAGCAGCGTGGGACAGAGACTAAATTCACCCCTCCACTTT.

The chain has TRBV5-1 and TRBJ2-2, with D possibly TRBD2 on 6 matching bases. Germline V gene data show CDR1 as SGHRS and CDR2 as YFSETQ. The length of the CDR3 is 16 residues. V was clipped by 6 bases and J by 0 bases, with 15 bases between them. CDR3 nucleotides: TGCGCCAGCATCCCCCCGGGGGACCCGAACACCGGGGAGCTGTTTTTT. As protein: CASIPPGDPNTGELFF.